Below, one T cell receptor (beta chain) is given with its context. Its antigen is still unknown. These data belong to a study of cytomegalovirus exposure and HLA in healthy donors. The PCR was carried out with 60 Vbeta primers and 13 Jbeta primers. TCRdb keeps only in-frame clones here, not all; method: immunoSEQ multiplex PCR. Counted here are approximately 110,000 clones, 50% to 65% occurring once; the ten biggest clones make up around 3.9%. The CDR3 is made up of 14 amino acids. CDR1 and CDR2 (germline): GTSNPN, SVGIG (reference sequence). V shed 3 bases and J 3 bases; nucleotides not matched to a gene: 5. Whole-study findings and limits: Among TCR beta chains of equal frequency, HLA-associated ones were more clonally expanded in a later analysis.

The TCR was taken from a man aged 25-40 years in good health and CMV-seropositive. V is TRBV30 and J is TRBJ2-1; 7 nucleotides align to TRBD1. The sample taken for sequencing was PBMCs. The chain's CDR3 is CAWSRDSLYNEQFF. The CDR3 bases are TGTGCCTGGAGCCGGGACAGTCTCTACAATGAGCAGTTCTTC.